This T cell receptor beta chain was identified in a study of vaccination and CD4 T cells after COVID-19. This clonotype has only a few counts. Its antigen is still unknown. Sequenced with the Oncomine TCR Beta short-read assay was DNA taken from cultured CD4+ T cells. TCRdb fed the PCR reads into MiXCR, producing one record per CDR3 protein. The profile shows 13,000 or so distinct CDR3 sequences, approximately 40% of them singletons. Treatment specified: roughly 10-day PBMC culture with coronavirus spike peptide pools or control peptides (ViraFEST assay). CDR1 and CDR2 (germline): SGHAT, FQNNGV. CDR3 size: 15 residues. V lost 1 base to trimming and J lost 7 bases, with 14 bases between them.

The TCR originated in a human donor who had recovered from COVID-19. Sequencing input: CD4+ T cells from blood, cultured in vitro. The chain carries TRBV11-2 and TRBJ1-5, with D maybe TRBD1 (5 bases). The CDR3: CASSLVSGKGQPQHF. CDR3 coding DNA: TGTGCCAGCAGCTTAGTATCAGGGAAGGGGCAGCCCCAGCATTTT. Filled out from reference TRBV11-2 and TRBJ1-5, the complete variable domain reads EAGVAQSPRYKIIEKRQSVAFWCNPISGHATLYWYQQILGQGPKLLIQFQNNGVVDDSQLPKDRFSAERLKGVDSTLKIQPAKLEDSAVYLCASSLVSGKGQPQHFGDGTRLSIL.